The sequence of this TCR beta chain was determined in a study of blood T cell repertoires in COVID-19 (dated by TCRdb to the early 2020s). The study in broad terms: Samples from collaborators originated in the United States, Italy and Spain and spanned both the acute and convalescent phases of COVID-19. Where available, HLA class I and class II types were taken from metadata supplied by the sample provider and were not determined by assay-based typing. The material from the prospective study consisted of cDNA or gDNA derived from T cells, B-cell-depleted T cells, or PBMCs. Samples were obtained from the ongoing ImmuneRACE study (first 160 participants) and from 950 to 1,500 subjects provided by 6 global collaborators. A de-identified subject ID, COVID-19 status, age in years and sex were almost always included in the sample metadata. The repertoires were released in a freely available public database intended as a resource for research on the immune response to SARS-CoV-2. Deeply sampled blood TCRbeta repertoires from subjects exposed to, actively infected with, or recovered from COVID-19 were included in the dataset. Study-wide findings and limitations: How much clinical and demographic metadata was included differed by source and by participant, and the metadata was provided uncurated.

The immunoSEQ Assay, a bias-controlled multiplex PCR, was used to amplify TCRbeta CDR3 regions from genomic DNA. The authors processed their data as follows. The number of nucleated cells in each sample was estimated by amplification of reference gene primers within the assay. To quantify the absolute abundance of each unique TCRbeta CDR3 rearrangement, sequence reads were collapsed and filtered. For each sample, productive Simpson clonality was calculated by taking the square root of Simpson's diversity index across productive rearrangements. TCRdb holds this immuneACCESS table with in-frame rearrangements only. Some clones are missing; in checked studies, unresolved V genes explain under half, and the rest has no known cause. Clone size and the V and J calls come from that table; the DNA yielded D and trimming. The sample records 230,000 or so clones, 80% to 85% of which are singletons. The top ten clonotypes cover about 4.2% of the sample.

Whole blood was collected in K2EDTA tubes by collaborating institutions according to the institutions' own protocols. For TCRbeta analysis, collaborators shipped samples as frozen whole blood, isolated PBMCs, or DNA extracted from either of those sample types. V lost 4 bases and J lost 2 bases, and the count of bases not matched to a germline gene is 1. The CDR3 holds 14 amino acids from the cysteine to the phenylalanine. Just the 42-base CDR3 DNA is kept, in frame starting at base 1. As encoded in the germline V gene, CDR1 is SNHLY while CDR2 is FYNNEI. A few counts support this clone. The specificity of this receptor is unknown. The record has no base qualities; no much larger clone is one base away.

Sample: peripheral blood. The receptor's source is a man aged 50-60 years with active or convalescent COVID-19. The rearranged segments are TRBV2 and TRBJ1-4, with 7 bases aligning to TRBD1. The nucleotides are TGTGCCAGCAGTGTGGGACAGACTAATGAAAAACTGTTTTTT. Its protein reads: CASSVGQTNEKLFF. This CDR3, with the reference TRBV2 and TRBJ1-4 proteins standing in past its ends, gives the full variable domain EPEVTQTPSHQVTQMGQEVILRCVPISNHLYFYWYRQILGQKVEFLVSFYNNEISEKSEIFDDQFSVERPDGSNFTLKIRSTKLEDSAMYFCASSVGQTNEKLFFGSGTQLSVL.